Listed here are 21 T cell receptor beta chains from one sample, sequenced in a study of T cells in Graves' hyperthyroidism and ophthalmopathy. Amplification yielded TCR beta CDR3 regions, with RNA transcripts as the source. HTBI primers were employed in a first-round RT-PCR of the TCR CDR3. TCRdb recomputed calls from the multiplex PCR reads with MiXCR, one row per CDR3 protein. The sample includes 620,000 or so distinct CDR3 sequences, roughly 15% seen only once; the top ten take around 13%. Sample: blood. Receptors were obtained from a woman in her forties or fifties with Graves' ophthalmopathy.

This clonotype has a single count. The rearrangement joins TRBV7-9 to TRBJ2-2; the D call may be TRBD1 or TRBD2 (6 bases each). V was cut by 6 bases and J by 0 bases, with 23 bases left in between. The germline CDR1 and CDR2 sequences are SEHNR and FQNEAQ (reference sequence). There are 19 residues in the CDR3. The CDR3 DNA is TGTGCCAGCAGGAAAGGGCGGGACACCGCGGCCTCGAACACCGGGGAGCTGTTTTTT. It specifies CASRKGRDTAASNTGELFF.

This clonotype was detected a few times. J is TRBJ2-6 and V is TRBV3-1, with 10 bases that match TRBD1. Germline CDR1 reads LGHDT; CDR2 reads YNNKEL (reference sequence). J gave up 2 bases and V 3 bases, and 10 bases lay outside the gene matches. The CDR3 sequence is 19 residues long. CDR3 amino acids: CASSQSRDRGVAGANVLTF. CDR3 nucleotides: TGTGCCAGCAGCCAGAGCCGGGACAGGGGAGTTGCTGGGGCCAACGTCCTGACTTTC. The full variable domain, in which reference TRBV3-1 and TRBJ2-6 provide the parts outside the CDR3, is DTAVSQTPKYLVTQMGNDKSIKCEQNLGHDTMYWYKQDSKKFLKIMFSYNNKELIINETVPNRFSPKSPDKAHLNLHINSLELGDSAVYFCASSQSRDRGVAGANVLTFGAGSRLTVL.

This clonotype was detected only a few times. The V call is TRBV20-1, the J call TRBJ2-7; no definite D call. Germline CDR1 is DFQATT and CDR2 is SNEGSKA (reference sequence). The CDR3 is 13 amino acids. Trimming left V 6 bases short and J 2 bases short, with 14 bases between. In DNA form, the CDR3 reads TGCAGTGCGCCGGGCCGAAAACCCTACGAGCAGTACTTC. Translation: CSAPGRKPYEQYF.

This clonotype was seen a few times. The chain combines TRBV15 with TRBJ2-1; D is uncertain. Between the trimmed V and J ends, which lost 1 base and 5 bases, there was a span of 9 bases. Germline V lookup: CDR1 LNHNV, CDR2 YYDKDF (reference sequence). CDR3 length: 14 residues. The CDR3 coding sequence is TGTGCCACCAGCAGAGTAATTTCGGACAATGAGCAGTTCTTC. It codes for CATSRVISDNEQFF.

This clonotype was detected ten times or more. The CDR3 DNA sequence: TGTGCCAGCAGCCAAGAGTTAGGGTTGAACACTGAAGCTTTCTTT. Its protein is CASSQELGLNTEAFF. The V gene is TRBV3-1, the J gene TRBJ1-1; D uncertain. CDR1 is LGHDT and CDR2 is YNNKEL in the germline V gene (reference sequence). The CDR3 runs 15 residues. Trimming shortened V by 0 bases and J by 0 bases, and 8 bases separated the two germline ends.

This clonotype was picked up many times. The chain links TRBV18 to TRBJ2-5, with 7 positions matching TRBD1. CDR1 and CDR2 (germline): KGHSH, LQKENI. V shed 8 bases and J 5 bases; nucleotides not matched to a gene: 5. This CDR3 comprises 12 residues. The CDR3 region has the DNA TGTGCCAGCAGCCCCAGGGGGGAGACCCAGTACTTC. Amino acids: CASSPRGETQYF.

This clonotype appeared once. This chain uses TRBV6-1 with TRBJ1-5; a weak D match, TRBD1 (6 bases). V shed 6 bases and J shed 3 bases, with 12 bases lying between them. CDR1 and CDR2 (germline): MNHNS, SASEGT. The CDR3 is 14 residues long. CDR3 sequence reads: CASRADRTNQPQHF. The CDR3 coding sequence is TGTGCCAGCAGAGCCGACAGGACCAATCAGCCCCAGCATTTT.

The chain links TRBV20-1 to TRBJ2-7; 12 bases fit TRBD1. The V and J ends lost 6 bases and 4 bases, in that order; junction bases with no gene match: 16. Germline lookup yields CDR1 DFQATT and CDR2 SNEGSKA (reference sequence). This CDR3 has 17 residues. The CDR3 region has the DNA TGCAGTGCGGCCGGGACAGGGGGCCTAGTCGGGGCATACGAGCAGTACTTC. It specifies CSAAGTGGLVGAYEQYF.

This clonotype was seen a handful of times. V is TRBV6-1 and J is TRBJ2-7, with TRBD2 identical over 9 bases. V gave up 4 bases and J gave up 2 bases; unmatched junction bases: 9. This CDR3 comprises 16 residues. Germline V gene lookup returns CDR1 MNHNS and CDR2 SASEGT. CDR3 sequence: CASSAGLTSGTYEQYF. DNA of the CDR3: TGTGCCAGCAGTGCGGGCCTGACTAGCGGAACCTACGAGCAGTACTTC.

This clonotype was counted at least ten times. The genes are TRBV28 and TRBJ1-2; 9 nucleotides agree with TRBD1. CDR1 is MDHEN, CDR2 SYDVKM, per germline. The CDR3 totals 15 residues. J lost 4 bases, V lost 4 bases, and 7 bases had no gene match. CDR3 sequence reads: CASSYGTGSIYGYTF. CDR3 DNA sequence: TGTGCCAGCAGTTACGGGACAGGGTCTATCTATGGCTACACCTTC.

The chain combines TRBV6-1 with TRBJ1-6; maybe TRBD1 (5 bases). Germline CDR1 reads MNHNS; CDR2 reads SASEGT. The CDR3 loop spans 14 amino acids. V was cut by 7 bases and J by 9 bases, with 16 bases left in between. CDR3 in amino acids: CASNQRGDLSPLHF. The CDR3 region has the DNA TGTGCCAGCAACCAACGGGGGGATCTTTCACCCCTCCACTTT.

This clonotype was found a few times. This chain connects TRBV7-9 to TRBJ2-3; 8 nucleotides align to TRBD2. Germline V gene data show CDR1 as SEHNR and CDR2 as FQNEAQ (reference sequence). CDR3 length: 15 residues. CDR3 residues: CAGASGSSSTDTQYF. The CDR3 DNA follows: TGTGCTGGGGCTAGCGGGTCCTCTAGCACAGATACGCAGTATTTT.

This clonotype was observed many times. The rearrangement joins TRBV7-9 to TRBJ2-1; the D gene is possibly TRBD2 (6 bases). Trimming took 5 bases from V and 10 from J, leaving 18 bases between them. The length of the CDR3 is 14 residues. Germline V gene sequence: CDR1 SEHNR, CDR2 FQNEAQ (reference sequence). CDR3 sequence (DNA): TGTGCCAGCAGCGTAACGGGGGAAGGAGGGGAGCAGTTCTTC. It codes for CASSVTGEGGEQFF. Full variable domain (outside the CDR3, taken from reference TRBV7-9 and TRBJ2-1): DTGVSQNPRHKITKRGQNVTFRCDPISEHNRLYWYRQTLGQGPEFLTYFQNEAQLEKSRLLSDRFSAERPKGSFSTLEIQRTEQGDSAMYLCASSVTGEGGEQFFGPGTRLTVL.

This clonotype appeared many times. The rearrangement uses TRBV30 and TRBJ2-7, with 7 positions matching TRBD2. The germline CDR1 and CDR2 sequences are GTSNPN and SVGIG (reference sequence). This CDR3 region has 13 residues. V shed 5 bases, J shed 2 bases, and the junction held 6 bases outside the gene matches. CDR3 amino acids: CAWRREFPYEQYF. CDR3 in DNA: TGTGCCTGGCGGCGGGAGTTCCCCTACGAGCAGTACTTC.

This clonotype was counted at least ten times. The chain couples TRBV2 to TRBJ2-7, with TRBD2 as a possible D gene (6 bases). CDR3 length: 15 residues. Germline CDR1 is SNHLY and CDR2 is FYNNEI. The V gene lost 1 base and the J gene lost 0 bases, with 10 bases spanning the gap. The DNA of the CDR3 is TGTGCCAGCAGTGAAGGGGGGGATAGCTCCTACGAGCAGTACTTC. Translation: CASSEGGDSSYEQYF.

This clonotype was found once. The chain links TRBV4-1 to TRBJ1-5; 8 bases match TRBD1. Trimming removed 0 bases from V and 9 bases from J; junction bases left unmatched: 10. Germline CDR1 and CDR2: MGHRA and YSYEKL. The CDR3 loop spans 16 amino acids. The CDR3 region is CASSQDLTGVFRPQHF. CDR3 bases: TGCGCCAGCAGCCAAGACTTGACAGGGGTTTTTCGGCCCCAGCATTTT.

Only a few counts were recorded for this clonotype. CDR3 sequence: CASSQKGRNTEAFF. CDR3 sequence (DNA): TGCGCCAGCAGCCAAAAGGGGAGGAACACTGAAGCTTTCTTT. This chain connects TRBV4-3 to TRBJ1-1; D may be TRBD1 (5 bases). CDR1 is LGHNA, CDR2 YSLEER, per germline. This CDR3 region has 14 residues. V lost 2 bases and J 1 base, leaving 8 bases between the germline ends.

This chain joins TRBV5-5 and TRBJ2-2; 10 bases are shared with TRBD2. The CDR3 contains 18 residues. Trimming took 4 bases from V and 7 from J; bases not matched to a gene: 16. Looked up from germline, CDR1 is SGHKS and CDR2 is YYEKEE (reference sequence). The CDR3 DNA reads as TGTGCCAGCAGCCCTAACCAAAGAGCGGGAGGGCCTATCGGGGAGCTGTTTTTT. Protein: CASSPNQRAGGPIGELFF.

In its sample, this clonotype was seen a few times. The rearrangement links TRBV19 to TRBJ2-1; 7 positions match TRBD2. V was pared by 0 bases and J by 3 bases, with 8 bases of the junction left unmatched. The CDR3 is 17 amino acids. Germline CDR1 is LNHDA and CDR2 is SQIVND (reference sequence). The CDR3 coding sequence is TGTGCCAGTAGTATAGATCTATCGGGAGGTATCTACAATGAGCAGTTCTTC. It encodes CASSIDLSGGIYNEQFF.

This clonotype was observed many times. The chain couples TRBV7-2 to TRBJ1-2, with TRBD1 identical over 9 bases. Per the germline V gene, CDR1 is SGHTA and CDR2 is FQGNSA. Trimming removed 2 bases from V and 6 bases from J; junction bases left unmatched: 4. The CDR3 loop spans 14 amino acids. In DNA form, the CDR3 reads TGTGCCAGCAGCTTAACCCGGACAGGGGATGGCTACACCTTC. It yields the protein CASSLTRTGDGYTF. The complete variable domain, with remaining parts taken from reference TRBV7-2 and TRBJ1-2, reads GAGVSQSPSNKVTEKGKDVELRCDPISGHTALYWYRQSLGQGLEFLIYFQGNSAPDKSGLPSDRFSAERTGGSVSTLTIQRTQQEDSAVYLCASSLTRTGDGYTFGSGTRLTVV.

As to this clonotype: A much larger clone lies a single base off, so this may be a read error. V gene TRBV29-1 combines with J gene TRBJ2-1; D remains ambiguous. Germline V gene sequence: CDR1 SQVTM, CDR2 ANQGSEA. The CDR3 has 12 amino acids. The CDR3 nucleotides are TGCGGCGTCGTCCTCTCCTACAATGAGCAGTTCTTC. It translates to CGVVLSYNEQFF.